A selection of T cell receptor beta chains follows, all from one sample in a study of cytomegalovirus exposure and HLA in healthy donors. Using immunoSEQ multiplex PCR, the repertoire was profiled, and TCRdb retains in-frame clones only, with some absent. The sample includes 120,000 to 150,000 clones, 60% to 80% of them seen just once. Sequencing was performed on PBMCs. The receptor set was obtained from a woman under 40 in good health and CMV-seronegative. Each CDR3 is given with its conserved first and last residue. The D gene is left open where the match is weak. The size field is filled for only some rows; it gives once, few, many or a size class.

J | D | size | V | DNA | CDR3
TRBJ2-5 | . | . | TRBV12-5 | TGTGCTAGTGGTTTTGGAGGCACCCGGGAGACCCAGTACTTC | CASGFGGTRETQYF
TRBJ1-5 | TRBD1 | once | TRBV7-2 | TGTGCCAGCAGCGACCGGACAGGCGGTCAGCCCCAGCATTTT | CASSDRTGGQPQHF
TRBJ1-1 | . | . | TRBV9 | TGTGCCAGCAGCCCCGCACTCCACACTGAAGCTTTCTTT | CASSPALHTEAFF
TRBJ2-3 | TRBD1 | . | TRBV5-1 | TGCGCCAGCAGCGCAACAGGGGATACTAGCACAGATACGCAGTATTTT | CASSATGDTSTDTQYF
TRBJ1-1 | TRBD1 | . | TRBV6-5 | TGTGCCAGCAGTGGCCCGGGACAGTTGACTGAAGCTTTCTTT | CASSGPGQLTEAFF
TRBJ2-5 | . | few | TRBV11-2 | TGTGCCAGCAGCAAGGGGTCCAAAGAGACCCAGTACTTC | CASSKGSKETQYF
TRBJ1-6 | . | . | TRBV6-5 | TGTGCCTCGACTCTGGGGGGACCGAACCATTCACCCCTCCACTTT | CASTLGGPNHSPLHF
TRBJ2-3 | . | . | TRBV2 | TGTGCCAGCAGACAGGGTACAGATACGCAGTATTTT | CASRQGTDTQYF
TRBJ2-7 | TRBD2 | few | TRBV4-2 | TGTGCCAGCAGCCAAGAATGGTTGGCTAGCGGGGGCTACGAGCAGTACTTC | CASSQEWLASGGYEQYF
TRBJ2-7 | TRBD1 | few | TRBV9 | TGTGCCAGCAGCCCTTGGACAGGGAAGGAAAACGAGCAGTACTTC | CASSPWTGKENEQYF
TRBJ2-5 | TRBD2 | . | TRBV10-3 | TGTGCCATCAGTGGGGGACTACAAGAGACCCAGTACTTC | CAISGGLQETQYF
TRBJ2-1 | . | . | TRBV7-8 | TGTGCCAGCAGCTTAGTGTTAGCTGTGACCTACAATGAGCAGTTCTTC | CASSLVLAVTYNEQFF
TRBJ2-2 | . | . | TRBV6-5 | TGTGCCAGCAGTTACCTGAACACCGGGGAGCTGTTTTTT | CASSYLNTGELFF
TRBJ2-2 | . | few | TRBV5-1 | TGCGCCAGCAGCTTGGTGGCAGGGAACACCGGGGAGCTGTTTTTT | CASSLVAGNTGELFF
TRBJ1-1 | TRBD1 | few | TRBV7-2 | TGTGCCAGCAGCTCGGGACAGGGCGTTAGTGAAGCTTTCTTT | CASSSGQGVSEAFF
TRBJ1-1 | . | . | TRBV5-6 | TGTGCCAGCAGCTCCGGGCCGCAGGGCCTGAACACTGAAGCTTTCTTT | CASSSGPQGLNTEAFF
TRBJ2-2 | TRBD1 | . | TRBV29-1 | TGCAGCGTTGGACAGGGTCGATCGGGTCCCGGGGAGCTGTTTTTT | CSVGQGRSGPGELFF
TRBJ1-4 | TRBD1 | few | TRBV28 | TGTGCCAGCAGGAGTGGACAGGAAGAAAAACTGTTTTTT | CASRSGQEEKLFF